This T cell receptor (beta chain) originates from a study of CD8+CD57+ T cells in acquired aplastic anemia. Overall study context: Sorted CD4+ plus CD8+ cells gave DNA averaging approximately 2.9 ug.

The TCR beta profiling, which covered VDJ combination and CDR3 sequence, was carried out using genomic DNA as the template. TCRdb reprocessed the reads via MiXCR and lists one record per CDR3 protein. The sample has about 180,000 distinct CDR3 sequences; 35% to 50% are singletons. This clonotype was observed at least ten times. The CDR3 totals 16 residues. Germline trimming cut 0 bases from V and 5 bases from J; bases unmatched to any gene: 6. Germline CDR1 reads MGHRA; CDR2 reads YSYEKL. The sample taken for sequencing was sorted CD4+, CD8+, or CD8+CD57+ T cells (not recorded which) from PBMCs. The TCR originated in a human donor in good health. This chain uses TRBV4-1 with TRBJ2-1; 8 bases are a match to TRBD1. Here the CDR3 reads CASSQEEAGGNNEQFF. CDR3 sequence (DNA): TGCGCCAGCAGCCAAGAAGAGGCAGGGGGCAACAATGAGCAGTTCTTC.